This TCR beta chain came from a study of CD8 T cells in Susac syndrome (dated by TCRdb to the late 2010s). For the wider study: Among the sequenced Susac syndrome patients, about 6 had clinically active disease and under 10 were in clinical remission. At blood withdrawal, Susac syndrome patients were either therapy-naive, taking corticosteroids (in some cases with IVIg as well), or taking IVIg alone. The study used repertoire sequencing to test whether antigen drove CD8+ T cell activation and differentiation in Susac syndrome. Study-wide conclusions, independent of this receptor: In patients with Susac syndrome, the CD4+ T cell repertoire showed no detectable clonal expansion. The study acknowledged that relatively few individuals were included in the TCR sequencing and HLA analysis.

Based on the germline V gene, the CDR1 and CDR2 sequences are SGHTA and FQGNSA. Spanning cysteine to phenylalanine, the CDR3 consists of 14 amino acids. The retained sequence is limited to the CDR3, 42 bases, with the frame set at the first base. The trim is 1 base for V and 1 base for J, with a gap of 7 bases between the germline ends. This clonotype appeared a few times. This receptor's antigen is unknown. No base qualities exist here, and no much larger clone lies one base off it. RNA was extracted using the RNeasy kit, and about 0.5 to 1 ug of the RNA was reverse transcribed with random hexamers. The immunoSEQ multiplex PCR assay, which covers 54 Vbeta and 13 Jbeta segments, was used to amplify TCR beta CDR3 regions. To correct PCR amplification bias, a synthetic template baseline was used for both primer optimization and computational correction. The study's own analysis went as follows. Reads were annotated to V, D and J genes according to IMGT and were analyzed with immunoSEQ Analyzer, with only productive sequences retained. Clonality was calculated as one minus the Shannon entropy normalized by log2 of the number of productive unique sequences. For each patient and control, public and private clones were evaluated within the 100 most prevalent clones. Susac-specific clones were defined as absent from healthy and MS cohorts, 1052 published viral clones and other ImmuneACCESS disease sequences. The public sequencing data were trimmed at Q25 with fastp and processed into clonotypes with MiXCR by TCRdb, which kept only in-frame beta chains. All rows with the same CDR3 protein become a single entry with the most common DNA and genes. What appears here as the V and J calls and clone size reflects TCRdb's work, not the paper's. In all, the sample holds more than 150,000 distinct CDR3 sequences, and approximately 94% of those were seen once. The ten largest clones add up to around 0.096% of the sample.

Peripheral blood CD8+ and CD4+ T cells from healthy donors, Susac syndrome patients and multiple sclerosis patients were profiled using high-throughput TCR beta sequencing. The Susac syndrome patients fulfilled recently defined diagnostic criteria for either definite or probable disease. Bulk CD8+ and CD4+ T cells were purified by magnetic negative isolation, whereas CD8+ TEMRA cells were enriched by FACS. Blood was drawn into EDTA tubes, processed within 24 hours, and PBMCs were isolated by density gradient centrifugation. PBMCs destined for TCR sequencing were cryopreserved in liquid nitrogen and later thawed in a 37 °C water bath. Purity of sorted or isolated CD4+, CD8+ and CD8+ TEMRA cells was at least 90%.

The chain joins TRBV7-2 to TRBJ2-5; no confident D gene assignment can be made. The clonotype originates from a human donor with Susac syndrome. Sequenced: CD4+ T cells from PBMCs. In nucleotides, the sequence is TGTGCCAGCAGCTTAGGTCGAGTCCAAGAGACCCAGTACTTC. Its protein product is CASSLGRVQETQYF.